The source of this TCR beta chain is a study of Ad26.COV2.S vaccination and SARS-CoV-2 variants. Treatment in this sample: approximately 18 received Ad26.COV2.S at low or high dose, single or two shots; about five received placebo; per-sample allocation not given. Sampling was done on day 63 after the first vaccine or placebo injection. The CDR3 totals 17 residues. Germline CDR1 and CDR2: MNHEY and SVGEGT. V was clipped by 5 bases and J by 0 bases; unmatched bases: 8. TCRdb's table, derived via immunoSEQ multiplex PCR, lists solely in-frame clones and lacks some. The data show about 280,000 clones, more than 75% seen once.

This chain connects TRBV6-2 or TRBV6-3 to TRBJ1-5; 9 nucleotides match TRBD1. This sequence was found in a person aged 18-65 years who received the Ad26.COV2.S COVID-19 vaccine or a placebo. The source material was peripheral blood, sampled in a trial of Ad26.COV2.S vaccine versus placebo. CDR3 sequence (DNA): TGTGCCAGCAGTCCGAGGACAGGGGCGTATAGCAATCAGCCCCAGCATTTT. This sequence encodes CASSPRTGAYSNQPQHF.